The present TCR beta chain was sequenced within a study of T-cell memory formation after mild COVID-19. Study-level results: Contracting clones from day 15 to 85 had balanced CD4/CD8; later expanders favoured CD4+. Contracting clones localized mainly to CM and EM when CD4+ and mainly to EMRA when CD8+. Some clones that responded turned up in pre-infection memory, which suggests that cross-reactive memory joined in.

Via MiXCR, TCRdb re-called the 5' RACE reads, giving one row per CDR3 protein. The sample consists of over 450,000 distinct CDR3 sequences, roughly 20% of them appearing once. Comment on this clonotype: The antigen is unknown.

Germline assignment: CDR1 KGHSH and CDR2 LQKENI. V gave up 3 bases and J gave up 2 bases, with 11 bases separating them. The CDR3 covers 14 residues. The source material was PBMCs or a T cell subset sorted from them (not recorded which). The V and J genes are TRBV18 and TRBJ2-7, with a weak D call TRBD2 (5 bases). The receptor comes from an adult woman who had mild COVID-19 (a few samples of this study predate the infection). Cell type and time point are not known. The CDR3: CASSPGSGTYEQYF. The CDR3 DNA reads TGTGCCAGCTCACCGGGTTCGGGGACCTACGAGCAGTACTTC. The complete variable domain, with remaining parts taken from reference TRBV18 and TRBJ2-7, reads NAGVMQNPRHLVRRRGQEARLRCSPMKGHSHVYWYRQLPEEGLKFMVYLQKENIIDESGMPKERFSAEFPKEGPSILRIQQVVRGDSAAYFCASSPGSGTYEQYFGPGTRLTVT.